Each of the 26 T cell receptor beta chains below was sequenced from the same sample in a study of T-cell reconstitution after alpha-beta-depleted transplantation in children. This sample's TCRbeta library carried unique molecular identifier barcodes. MiXCR was run by TCRdb on the PCR reads, yielding one entry per CDR3 protein. Among about 540,000 distinct CDR3 sequences listed, around 20% were seen once. This specimen consisted of PBMCs from the stem cell graft donor, obtained from the stem cell graft. All receptors come from a human donor who donated a stem cell graft to a child with acute lymphoblastic leukemia.

This rearrangement joins TRBV29-1 to TRBJ2-5; a possible D gene is TRBD2 (6 bases). The CDR3 has 15 amino acids. From germline, CDR1 is SQVTM and CDR2 ANQGSEA. V was pared by 7 bases and J by 10 bases, with 28 bases between. CDR3 sequence (DNA): TGCAGCGCATCCATGTCGGGAGCCACCTCGGAGGGCCAGTACTTC. Protein sequence: CSASMSGATSEGQYF. Full variable domain (remainder filled in from reference TRBV29-1 and TRBJ2-5): SAVISQKPSRDICQRGTSLTIQCQVDSQVTMMFWYRQQPGQSLTLIATANQGSEATYESGFVIDKFPISRPNLTFSTLTVSNMSPEDSSIYLCSASMSGATSEGQYFGPGTRLLVL.

V is TRBV29-1 and J is TRBJ2-5; 7 bases are shared with TRBD1. The CDR3 runs to 13 residues. The germline V gene encodes CDR1 SQVTM and CDR2 ANQGSEA. The V segment lost 3 bases and the J segment 5 bases; nucleotides outside the gene matches: 6. The CDR3 DNA reads as TGCAGCGTTGACACAGGGGTGGAGGAGACCCAGTACTTC. It specifies CSVDTGVEETQYF.

V gene TRBV2 combines with J gene TRBJ2-7; the D gene could be TRBD1 or TRBD2 (5 bases each). CDR1 and CDR2 from the germline V gene are SNHLY and FYNNEI. Trimming shortened V by 7 bases and J by 0 bases, and 10 bases separated the two germline ends. This CDR3 is built from 13 residues. Here the CDR3 DNA reads TGTGCCAGCAATAGAGGGGACTCCTACGAGCAGTACTTC. This codes for CASNRGDSYEQYF.

This clonotype was counted between two and nine times. The chain uses TRBV7-3 and TRBJ2-1, with 12 bases matching TRBD1. Germline V gives CDR1 SGHTA, CDR2 FQGTGA. The CDR3 runs 15 residues. V was clipped by 2 bases and J by 10 bases; unmatched bases: 6. The CDR3 protein is CASSLRDRGRGEQFF. The CDR3, as DNA: TGTGCCAGCAGCTTACGGGACAGGGGGCGAGGCGAGCAGTTCTTC.

This clonotype was counted only a few times. V is TRBV20-1 and J is TRBJ2-7, with 8 bases aligning to TRBD2. This CDR3 is 15 amino acids long. The junction had 7 bases not matched to a gene; V was cut back by 3 bases and J by 0 bases. From germline, CDR1 is DFQATT and CDR2 SNEGSKA (reference sequence). CDR3 bases: TGCAGTGCTAGGGAAGGCGGGAGGCCCTCCTACGAGCAGTACTTC. Translated: CSAREGGRPSYEQYF.

This clonotype was seen a few times. The rearrangement joins TRBV5-1 to TRBJ1-1; unclear D gene. V lost 4 bases, J lost 0 bases, and 16 bases lay in between. CDR3 size: 16 residues. Per germline, CDR1 SGHRS and CDR2 YFSETQ. The CDR3 DNA is TGCGCCAGCAGCCAGGTTGATGGTGTCATGAACACTGAAGCTTTCTTT. Translated, it gives CASSQVDGVMNTEAFF. Variable domain in full (rest from reference TRBV5-1 and TRBJ1-1): KAGVTQTPRYLIKTRGQQVTLSCSPISGHRSVSWYQQTPGQGLQFLFEYFSETQRNKGNFPGRFSGRQFSNSRSEMNVSTLELGDSALYLCASSQVDGVMNTEAFFGQGTRLTVV.

Here the CDR3 DNA reads TGTGCCAGCAGCTCCCCGGCGGACAGGGTGAACACTGAAGCTTTCTTT. Amino acids: CASSSPADRVNTEAFF. V and J are TRBV7-9 and TRBJ1-1; 8 bases match TRBD1. Looked up from germline, CDR1 is SEHNR and CDR2 is FQNEAQ (reference sequence). Germline trimming cut 4 bases from V and 0 bases from J; bases unmatched to any gene: 7. This CDR3 region has 16 residues.

The chain has TRBV4-1 and TRBJ1-6, with D possibly matching TRBD1 (6 bases). CDR3 length: 17 residues. Germline V lookup: CDR1 MGHRA, CDR2 YSYEKL. V gave up 0 bases and J gave up 4 bases, with 13 bases separating them. The CDR3 DNA reads TGCGCCAGCAGCCAAGAGCTCAGGACAGCATATAATTCACCCCTCCACTTT. Protein: CASSQELRTAYNSPLHF.

The chain recombines TRBV6-5 with TRBJ1-6; D ambiguous. This CDR3 has 15 amino acids. Trimming removed 0 bases from V and 8 bases from J, with 11 bases in between. Looked up from germline, CDR1 is MNHEY and CDR2 is SVGAGI. The CDR3 DNA follows: TGTGCCAGCAGTTACTCGTTGGGGAGCTATTCACCCCTCCACTTT. As protein: CASSYSLGSYSPLHF.

The V and J genes are TRBV27 and TRBJ1-4, with D tentatively TRBD1 (5 bases). The CDR3 has 14 amino acids. Per the germline V gene, CDR1 is MNHEY and CDR2 is SMNVEV (reference sequence). The V and J ends lost 2 bases and 8 bases respectively, with 12 bases between them. Here the CDR3 reads CASSLIGAGEKLFF. The CDR3 coding sequence is TGTGCCAGCAGTTTAATAGGGGCGGGGGAAAAACTGTTTTTT.

This sequence joins TRBV27 and TRBJ2-1, with 8 bases aligning to TRBD2. The germline V gene encodes CDR1 MNHEY and CDR2 SMNVEV (reference sequence). The CDR3 runs to 15 residues. V lost 8 bases to trimming and J lost 4 bases; unmatched junction nucleotides: 10. The CDR3 is CASQRAGALYNEQFF. CDR3 in DNA: TGTGCCAGCCAGCGAGCGGGAGCTCTTTACAATGAGCAGTTCTTC.

This clonotype was seen a handful of times. V usage is TRBV5-6 and J usage is TRBJ2-5; D possibly corresponds to TRBD1 (5 bases). Germline V gene data show CDR1 as SGHDT and CDR2 as YYEEEE. The ends were cut back, 3 bases at V and 2 bases at J, with 14 bases in the middle. This CDR3 region has 15 residues. The DNA of the CDR3 is TGTGCCAGCAGCTCGAGCGAGCAGGGTCAAGAGACCCAGTACTTC. Protein product: CASSSSEQGQETQYF.

This rearrangement joins TRBV29-1 to TRBJ2-1, with D possibly being TRBD1 (5 bases). V lost 4 bases, J lost 6 bases, and 7 bases lay in between. Germline V CDR1 and CDR2: SQVTM, ANQGSEA. CDR3 length equals 11 residues. CDR3 amino acids: CSVVRGNEQFF. As DNA, the CDR3 is TGCAGCGTTGTTAGGGGCAATGAGCAGTTCTTC.

In its sample, this clonotype was seen a few times. The chain joins TRBV27 to TRBJ2-7; 11 nucleotides agree with TRBD2. V shed 7 bases, J shed 1 base, and the junction held 6 bases outside the gene matches. The CDR3 extends over 15 amino acids. From germline, CDR1 is MNHEY and CDR2 SMNVEV (reference sequence). This chain's CDR3 is CASIGSGRASYEQYF. The DNA of the CDR3 is TGTGCCAGCATCGGTAGCGGGAGGGCTTCCTACGAGCAGTACTTC.

The chain is built from TRBV5-6 and TRBJ2-7, with 16 bases lining up with TRBD2. CDR1 and CDR2 (germline): SGHDT, YYEEEE. CDR3 length: 17 residues. V shed 7 bases, J shed 3 bases, and the junction held 10 bases outside the gene matches. DNA for the CDR3: TGTGCCAGCTTCTTCGGGACTAGCGGGAGGGCCCTCTACGAGCAGTACTTC. Translated: CASFFGTSGRALYEQYF.

A few counts support this clonotype. V is TRBV5-6 and J is TRBJ1-4, with D uncertain. The CDR3 is 15 amino acids. Germline-derived CDR1 and CDR2 are SGHDT and YYEEEE. The V and J ends lost 0 bases and 5 bases respectively, with 11 bases between them. The CDR3 loop reads CASSLVHGYNEKLFF. As DNA, the CDR3 is TGTGCCAGCAGCTTGGTACACGGCTACAATGAAAAACTGTTTTTT. Combining the CDR3 with reference TRBV5-6 and TRBJ1-4 gives the whole variable domain DAGVTQSPTHLIKTRGQQVTLRCSPKSGHDTVSWYQQALGQGPQFIFQYYEEEERQRGNFPDRFSGHQFPNYSSELNVNALLLGDSALYLCASSLVHGYNEKLFFGSGTQLSVL.

The gene calls are TRBV7-9 and TRBJ2-7; D not resolved. The V gene lost 1 base and the J gene lost 7 bases, with 20 bases spanning the gap. The CDR3 runs to 16 residues. Germline V CDR1 and CDR2: SEHNR, FQNEAQ (reference sequence). CDR3 residues: CASSLGNDLPSEEQYF. CDR3 DNA: TGTGCCAGCAGCTTAGGGAACGATCTACCCTCGGAAGAGCAGTACTTC. Complete variable domain (other parts from reference TRBV7-9 and TRBJ2-7): DTGVSQNPRHKITKRGQNVTFRCDPISEHNRLYWYRQTLGQGPEFLTYFQNEAQLEKSRLLSDRFSAERPKGSFSTLEIQRTEQGDSAMYLCASSLGNDLPSEEQYFGPGTRLTVT.

This clonotype was counted between two and nine times. The chain links TRBV4-1 to TRBJ2-1; D not resolved. Germline V gives CDR1 MGHRA, CDR2 YSYEKL. The CDR3 spans 12 residues. Trimming removed 1 base at V and 5 bases at J, with 3 bases between. The CDR3 loop reads CASSQVNNEQFF. The DNA for the CDR3 is TGCGCCAGCAGCCAAGTGAACAATGAGCAGTTCTTC.

The CDR3 spells CASSLTGFAEQYF. CDR3 bases: TGCGCCAGCAGCTTGACAGGGTTTGCCGAGCAGTACTTC. The chain is built from TRBV5-1 and TRBJ2-7; tentatively, D is TRBD1 (6 bases). The V gene lost 1 base and the J gene lost 6 bases, with 11 bases spanning the gap. CDR1 SGHRS and CDR2 YFSETQ come from the germline V gene. The CDR3 sequence is 13 residues long.

This clonotype has a count of ten or more. The chain carries TRBV12-3 or TRBV12-4 and TRBJ2-1; TRBD1 is a possible D gene (6 bases). V was clipped by 6 bases and J by 7 bases, with 16 bases between them. The length of the CDR3 is 14 residues. The CDR3 DNA follows: TGTGCCAGCAGATGGGGGCACATTGGGAATGAGCAGTTCTTC. Translated, it gives CASRWGHIGNEQFF.

There are a few counts of this clonotype. The junction departs from germline at one end; a sequencing error may be responsible. The CDR3 spells CAGRPSGIYNEQFF. As DNA, the CDR3 is TGTGCCGGCAGGCCTAGCGGAATTTACAATGAGCAGTTCTTC. The rearrangement joins TRBV2 to TRBJ2-1; 7 bases agree with TRBD2. CDR1 is SNHLY and CDR2 is FYNNEI in the germline V gene. The CDR3 runs 14 residues.

The CDR3 DNA reads as TGTGCCAGCAGTGAGCCACAGGGCTGGAACTTTAATGAAAAACTGTTTTTT. Protein sequence: CASSEPQGWNFNEKLFF. V gene TRBV7-2 combines with J gene TRBJ1-4, with TRBD1 as a possible D gene (6 bases). Germline V gives CDR1 SGHTA, CDR2 FQGNSA. The CDR3 spans 17 residues. Trimming stripped 6 bases from V and 4 bases from J, with 21 bases between.

This chain links TRBV6-1 with TRBJ2-1; 11 bases match TRBD1. The CDR3 covers 14 residues. V lost 11 bases to trimming and J lost 3 bases; unmatched junction nucleotides: 6. From germline, CDR1 is MNHNS and CDR2 SASEGT. The CDR3 here is CAGSGTGGYNEQFF. CDR3 DNA: TGTGCCGGATCCGGGACAGGGGGCTACAATGAGCAGTTCTTC.

V gene TRBV5-6 combines with J gene TRBJ2-1, with D tentatively TRBD1 (6 bases). The germline V gene has CDR1 SGHDT and CDR2 YYEEEE. Trimming took 5 bases from V and 4 from J, leaving 16 bases between them. The CDR3 has 15 amino acids. CDR3 nucleotides: TGTGCCAGCAGTTTTTGGACAGCCAGGTACAATGAGCAGTTCTTC. Its protein is CASSFWTARYNEQFF.

The rearrangement links TRBV15 to TRBJ2-3, with TRBD1 matching 9 bases. Germline CDR1 LNHNV, CDR2 YYDKDF (reference sequence). CDR3 length equals 17 residues. The ends lost 0 bases at V and 5 bases at J; junction bases unmatched: 9. The CDR3 DNA follows: TGTGCCACCAGCAGAGATCTTCGGGACAGGGAAGTAGATACGCAGTATTTT. Translated, it gives CATSRDLRDREVDTQYF.

This clonotype was seen a few times. The V gene is TRBV10-3, the J gene TRBJ2-7; 7 bases are shared with TRBD2. V trimming: 4 bases; J trimming: 3 bases; junction bases outside the gene matches: 12. The CDR3 runs to 16 residues. The germline V gene has CDR1 ENHRY and CDR2 SYGVKD. The CDR3 DNA is TGTGCCATCAGTGGATCTCCCGACTGGGAGGGCTACGAGCAGTACTTC. It translates to CAISGSPDWEGYEQYF.